What follows are 15 T cell receptor beta chains derived from one specimen sequenced in a study of CD8 T cells in ankylosing spondylitis. TCRdb itself ran the 5' RACE reads through MiXCR, one entry per CDR3 protein. The sample includes some 63,000 distinct CDR3 sequences, approximately 6% of them seen just once. The sequencing input was synovial fluid, either unsorted or a sorted T cell fraction (not recorded which). These receptors were obtained from a male donor with ankylosing spondylitis.

The table lists this clonotype with many counts. The chain combines TRBV29-1 with TRBJ1-1; the D is unclear. Germline CDR1 is SQVTM and CDR2 is ANQGSEA. The CDR3 runs 11 residues. The germline V and J ends were trimmed by 6 bases and 1 base, with 6 bases remaining between them. DNA of the CDR3: TGCAGCGTGGGATGGAACACTGAAGCTTTCTTT. Protein product: CSVGWNTEAFF.

This clonotype was recorded a few times. The genes are TRBV11-1 and TRBJ2-3; D tentatively reads TRBD1 or TRBD2 (5 bases each). CDR1 and CDR2 (germline): SGHAT, FQDESV (reference sequence). The V and J ends lost 7 bases and 2 bases respectively, with 16 bases between them. The CDR3 spans 15 residues. CDR3 loop: CASTRGAGYTDTQYF. The CDR3 region has the DNA TGTGCCAGCACCCGAGGGGCAGGGTACACAGATACGCAGTATTTT.

Many counts were recorded for this clonotype. The chain has TRBV12-3 or TRBV12-4 and TRBJ2-7; 14 bases align to TRBD2. The ends lost 4 bases at V and 9 bases at J; junction bases unmatched: 14. The CDR3 runs 17 residues. CDR3 coding DNA: TGTGCCAGCAGTTCGGGACTAGCGGGAGCGGGGGGTGTTGGGCAGTACTTC. Translated: CASSSGLAGAGGVGQYF.

The V call is TRBV6-2 or TRBV6-3, the J call TRBJ2-3, with no clear D. Germline CDR1 reads MNHEY; CDR2 reads SVGEGT. V was clipped by 4 bases and J by 1 base, with 24 bases between them. This CDR3 is built from 19 residues. The CDR3 nucleotides read TGTGCCAGCAGTTTCGCGCTCGGACCTTGGGCTAGTCGCACAGATACGCAGTATTTT. Its protein is CASSFALGPWASRTDTQYF.

The chain has TRBV11-2 and TRBJ2-7; D unclear. The CDR3 is 13 amino acids. Germline V gives CDR1 SGHAT, CDR2 FQNNGV. Trimming shortened V by 3 bases and J by 0 bases, and 6 bases separated the two germline ends. The CDR3 DNA reads as TGTGCCAGCAGCTTCGACAACTCCTACGAGCAGTACTTC. Protein product: CASSFDNSYEQYF.

This clonotype was seen ten or more times. The chain is built from TRBV10-3 and TRBJ1-2; no firm D call. CDR3 length: 12 amino acids. The ends were cut back, 0 bases at V and 4 bases at J, with 3 bases in the middle. CDR1 and CDR2 from the germline V gene are ENHRY and SYGVKD. DNA of the CDR3: TGTGCCATCAGTGAGTCGGTCTATGGCTACACCTTC. Its translation: CAISESVYGYTF.

This clonotype was seen at least ten times. CDR3 DNA sequence: TGCGCCAGCAGCTTGGAGGGCAGGGCAAGCACAGATACGCAGTATTTT. Translation: CASSLEGRASTDTQYF. V usage is TRBV5-1 and J usage is TRBJ2-3, with D tentatively TRBD1 (5 bases). V lost 0 bases and J lost 0, with 11 bases in between. CDR1 is SGHRS, CDR2 YFSETQ, per germline. The CDR3 has 16 amino acids.

By share of the sample, this clonotype is medium-sized. The chain has TRBV29-1 and TRBJ2-5; 8 positions match TRBD2. This CDR3 has 14 amino acids. V dropped 1 base and J dropped 4; count of bases not matched to a gene: 5. Germline values: CDR1 SQVTM, CDR2 ANQGSEA. The CDR3 spells CSVEGAGGGETQYF. CDR3 coding DNA: TGCAGCGTTGAAGGCGCGGGAGGTGGAGAGACCCAGTACTTC.

This clonotype was found many times. CDR3 DNA sequence: TGTGCCACCAGTGATTTTGGGAGGGAGTACAATGAGCAGTTCTTC. Its translation: CATSDFGREYNEQFF. The chain links TRBV24-1 to TRBJ2-1; TRBD2 aligns across 7 bases. Germline V gene lookup returns CDR1 KGHDR and CDR2 SFDVKD. The length of the CDR3 is 15 residues. Germline trimming cut 1 base from V and 4 bases from J; bases unmatched to any gene: 3.

This sequence joins TRBV2 and TRBJ2-2; 11 bases line up with TRBD2. CDR1 and CDR2 from the germline V gene are SNHLY and FYNNEI. The CDR3 contains 16 residues. With 2 bases clipped from V and 6 bases from J, the junction kept 5 bases outside the gene matches. The CDR3 loop is CASSEFSGRASGELFF. The CDR3 nucleotides are TGTGCCAGCAGTGAATTTAGCGGGAGGGCCTCCGGGGAGCTGTTTTTT.

This clonotype was seen many times. The rearrangement joins TRBV6-6 to TRBJ2-1, with D tentatively TRBD1 or TRBD2 (6 bases each). The CDR3 has 13 amino acids. CDR1 and CDR2 (germline): MNHNY, SVGAGI (reference sequence). V lost 5 bases, J lost 7 bases, and 12 bases lay in between. CDR3 nucleotide sequence: TGTGCCAGCAGTAGGGGGGTAGCGAATGAGCAGTTCTTC. It yields the protein CASSRGVANEQFF.

CDR3 sequence reads: CASSFPGGSYEQYF. The CDR3 region has the DNA TGCGCCAGCAGCTTCCCAGGGGGATCCTACGAGCAGTACTTC. V gene TRBV5-1 combines with J gene TRBJ2-7; TRBD1 agrees at 7 bases. Trimming took 2 bases from V and 1 from J; bases not matched to a gene: 3. Germline V lookup: CDR1 SGHRS, CDR2 YFSETQ. This CDR3 is 14 amino acids long.

This clonotype occurred many times. The gene calls are TRBV7-9 and TRBJ2-7; 7 nucleotides align to TRBD1. The CDR3 is 16 residues long. V lost 3 bases, J lost 3 bases, and 11 bases stayed unmatched. Germline V CDR1 and CDR2: SEHNR, FQNEAQ (reference sequence). CDR3 residues: CASSFRGSARSYEQYF. The CDR3 DNA reads as TGTGCCAGCAGCTTCAGGGGGTCAGCCCGAAGCTACGAGCAGTACTTC.

This clonotype was counted at least ten times. The chain is built from TRBV12-5 and TRBJ1-6, with D perhaps matching TRBD1 (5 bases). Germline CDR1 is LGHNT and CDR2 is FRNRAP. V lost 2 bases and J 6 bases, leaving 20 bases between the germline ends. The CDR3 extends over 18 amino acids. The CDR3 spells CASGLYTQTGPGNSPLHF. The CDR3 DNA reads as TGTGCTAGTGGTTTGTACACCCAAACAGGTCCCGGTAATTCACCCCTCCACTTT.

This clonotype was counted many times. This rearrangement joins TRBV12-3 or TRBV12-4 to TRBJ2-2, with 8 bases that match TRBD2. V was pared by 3 bases and J by 3 bases, with 3 bases of the junction left unmatched. This CDR3 is built from 15 residues. CDR3 in amino acids: CASSLTSDYTGELFF. CDR3 DNA sequence: TGTGCCAGCAGTTTGACTAGCGACTACACCGGGGAGCTGTTTTTT.